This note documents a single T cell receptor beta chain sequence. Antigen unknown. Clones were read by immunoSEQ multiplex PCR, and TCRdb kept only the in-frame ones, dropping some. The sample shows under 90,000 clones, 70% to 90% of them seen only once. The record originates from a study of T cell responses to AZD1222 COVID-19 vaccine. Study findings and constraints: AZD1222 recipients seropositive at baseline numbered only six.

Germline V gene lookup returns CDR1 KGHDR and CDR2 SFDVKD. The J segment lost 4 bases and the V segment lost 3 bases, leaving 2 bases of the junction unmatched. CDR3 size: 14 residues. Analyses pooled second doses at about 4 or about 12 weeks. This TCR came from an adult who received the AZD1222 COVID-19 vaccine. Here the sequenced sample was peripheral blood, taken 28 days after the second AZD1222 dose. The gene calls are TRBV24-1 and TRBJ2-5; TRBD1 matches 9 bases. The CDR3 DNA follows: TGTGCCACCAGTGATCGGACAGGGGTAGAGACCCAGTACTTC. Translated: CATSDRTGVETQYF.